This passage covers 24 T cell receptor beta chains from one sample sequenced in a study of OX40 agonist ivuxolimab in advanced cancers. The protocol was immunoSEQ multiplex PCR, while the TCRdb copy is restricted to in-frame clones and leaves out a portion. The sample contains 14,000 to 15,000 clones, roughly nine tenths of which appear only once. The specimen comprised CD4+ or CD8+ T cells sorted from blood, sampled in a trial of the OX40 agonist ivuxolimab. The receptors originated from an adult with an advanced solid tumor such as melanoma, head and neck, liver or kidney cancer.

V is TRBV12-5 and J is TRBJ1-2, with 9 bases matching TRBD1. The CDR3 runs to 14 residues. CDR1 and CDR2 (germline): LGHNT, FRNRAP. J lost 8 bases, V lost 6 bases, and 10 bases had no gene match. The CDR3 sequence is CASGPTGGRSGYTF. DNA of the CDR3: TGTGCTAGTGGGCCGACAGGGGGACGGAGCGGCTACACCTTC. The variable domain in full, with the rest retrieved from reference TRBV12-5 and TRBJ1-2, is DARVTQTPRHKVTEMGQEVTMRCQPILGHNTVFWYRQTMMQGLELLAYFRNRAPLDDSGMPKDRFSAEMPDATLATLKIQPSEPRDSAVYFCASGPTGGRSGYTFGSGTRLTVV.

The chain employs TRBV2 and TRBJ2-7; 7 bases fit TRBD1. V shed 4 bases, J shed 1 base, and the junction held 7 bases outside the gene matches. This CDR3 region has 15 residues. Germline lookup yields CDR1 SNHLY and CDR2 FYNNEI. CDR3 sequence: CASSVDRVKSYEQYF. The CDR3 DNA reads TGTGCCAGCAGTGTTGACAGGGTAAAATCCTACGAGCAGTACTTC.

This chain connects TRBV7-9 to TRBJ2-3; perhaps TRBD1 as D (6 bases). Trimming pared 5 bases from V and 3 bases from J, leaving 9 bases between. The CDR3 extends over 13 amino acids. From germline, CDR1 is SEHNR and CDR2 FQNEAQ (reference sequence). The CDR3 reads CASSRRGTDTQYF. The CDR3 DNA reads as TGTGCCAGCAGCCGTAGGGGGACAGATACGCAGTATTTT.

V is TRBV29-1 and J is TRBJ2-7; 10 bases line up with TRBD1. The V and J ends lost 7 bases and 7 bases, in that order; junction bases with no gene match: 10. The V gene's germline CDR1 is SQVTM and CDR2 ANQGSEA. CDR3 size: 13 residues. For the CDR3, the DNA is TGCAGCGGGTTAGCCGGGACAGGGGAAGAGCAGTACTTC. The encoded protein is CSGLAGTGEEQYF.

This clone was seen a few times. Written as DNA, the CDR3 is TGTGCTAGTGGTTTGCCTCAATCTTTGGGCACTGAAGCTTTCTTT. Its protein product is CASGLPQSLGTEAFF. The rearrangement links TRBV12-5 to TRBJ1-1; D not certain. This CDR3 has 15 amino acids. Germline values: CDR1 LGHNT, CDR2 FRNRAP. V lost 2 bases, J lost 4 bases, and 14 bases lay in between. The full variable domain, in which reference TRBV12-5 and TRBJ1-1 provide the parts outside the CDR3, is DARVTQTPRHKVTEMGQEVTMRCQPILGHNTVFWYRQTMMQGLELLAYFRNRAPLDDSGMPKDRFSAEMPDATLATLKIQPSEPRDSAVYFCASGLPQSLGTEAFFGQGTRLTVV.

J is TRBJ2-1 and V is TRBV14, with a possible D match to TRBD2 (5 bases). Trimming left V 1 base short and J 5 bases short, with 12 bases between. Looked up from germline, CDR1 is SGHDN and CDR2 is FVKESK. CDR3 length: 15 amino acids. As DNA, the CDR3 is TGTGCCAGCAGCCAAGTGGCGGGTGGGAACAATGAGCAGTTCTTC. This sequence encodes CASSQVAGGNNEQFF.

J is TRBJ1-4 and V is TRBV6-6; D call uncertain. Germline CDR1 is MNHNY and CDR2 is SVGAGI (reference sequence). This CDR3 has 15 residues. V lost 0 bases, J lost 0 bases, and 5 bases lay in between. The CDR3 nucleotides are TGTGCCAGCAGTTACTCGAGTGCAACTAATGAAAAACTGTTTTTT. Translation: CASSYSSATNEKLFF.

V and J are TRBV19 and TRBJ2-7, with D perhaps matching TRBD2 (5 bases). The length of the CDR3 is 15 residues. CDR1 is LNHDA and CDR2 is SQIVND in the germline V gene (reference sequence). V dropped 6 bases and J dropped 1 base, with 16 bases sitting between them. As DNA, the CDR3 is TGTGCCAGTAGCAGCAAGGTAGCGACTTCCTACGAGCAGTACTTC. This encodes CASSSKVATSYEQYF.

This clone rates as medium-sized. V is TRBV27 and J is TRBJ2-3, with a tentative D call TRBD1 (5 bases). V was cut by 2 bases and J by 0 bases, with 18 bases left in between. CDR3 size: 18 residues. Germline lookup yields CDR1 MNHEY and CDR2 SMNVEV (reference sequence). The DNA of the CDR3 is TGTGCCAGCAGTTTAACCCTCAGACAGCTGACTAGCACAGATACGCAGTATTTT. Protein: CASSLTLRQLTSTDTQYF.

The rearrangement links TRBV10-3 to TRBJ2-7; 8 nucleotides align to TRBD1. Germline CDR1 reads ENHRY; CDR2 reads SYGVKD. The CDR3 covers 15 residues. The junction had 8 bases not matched to a gene; V was cut back by 3 bases and J by 4 bases. The CDR3 loop reads CAISDMDRDFYEQYF. In DNA form, the CDR3 reads TGTGCCATCAGTGATATGGACAGGGATTTTTACGAGCAGTACTTC.

The chain has TRBV7-3 and TRBJ2-5; D may be TRBD2 (5 bases). The CDR3 length is 14 residues. Germline CDR1 and CDR2: SGHTA and FQGTGA. Trimming pared 2 bases from V and 1 base from J, leaving 8 bases between. As DNA, the CDR3 is TGTGCCAGCAGCTTATTTGGGAGCCAAGAGACCCAGTACTTC. Its translation: CASSLFGSQETQYF.

This chain links TRBV6-6 with TRBJ2-7; TRBD1 aligns across 9 bases. CDR1 is MNHNY, CDR2 SVGAGI, per germline (reference sequence). The CDR3 runs to 14 residues. V shed 0 bases and J 3 bases; nucleotides not matched to a gene: 0. CDR3 in amino acids: CASSYSTGGYEQYF. For the CDR3, the DNA is TGTGCCAGCAGTTACTCGACAGGGGGCTACGAGCAGTACTTC.

This chain connects TRBV27 to TRBJ2-3; D remains ambiguous. Between the trimmed V and J ends, which lost 1 base and 1 base, there was a span of 15 bases. In germline, CDR1 is MNHEY, CDR2 SMNVEV (reference sequence). There are 17 residues in the CDR3. The CDR3 nucleotides are TGTGCCAGCAGTTTATTAGGTGCGGTAGCACGCACAGATACGCAGTATTTT. The encoded protein is CASSLLGAVARTDTQYF.

The genes are TRBV11-3 and TRBJ2-4; maybe TRBD2 (6 bases). The V and J ends lost 1 base and 8 bases respectively, with 15 bases between them. CDR1 SGHNT and CDR2 YENEEA come from the germline V gene. The CDR3 runs to 15 residues. The chain's CDR3 is CASSLVSGGRDIQYF. The CDR3, as DNA: TGTGCCAGCAGCTTAGTATCCGGAGGGCGGGACATTCAGTACTTC. The variable domain in full, completed from reference TRBV11-3 and TRBJ2-4, reads EAGVVQSPRYKIIEKKQPVAFWCNPISGHNTLYWYLQNLGQGPELLIRYENEEAVDDSQLPKDRFSAERLKGVDSTLKIQPAELGDSAVYLCASSLVSGGRDIQYFGAGTRLSVL.

V and J are TRBV11-2 and TRBJ1-2; a weak D match, TRBD1 (6 bases). This CDR3 contains 14 residues. CDR1 is SGHAT, CDR2 FQNNGV, per germline. V lost 0 bases and J 6 bases, leaving 11 bases between the germline ends. The CDR3 protein is CASSLDSGGDGYTF. The CDR3 DNA reads as TGTGCCAGCAGCTTAGATTCGGGGGGCGATGGCTACACCTTC.

This clone came up once. The chain links TRBV5-1 to TRBJ2-1; 10 nucleotides line up with TRBD2. This CDR3 comprises 16 residues. Trimming cost V 4 bases and J 3 bases; bases outside gene matches: 7. Germline V lookup: CDR1 SGHRS, CDR2 YFSETQ. Here the CDR3 reads CASSVTSGIFYNEQFF. CDR3 in DNA: TGCGCCAGCAGCGTCACTAGCGGGATTTTCTACAATGAGCAGTTCTTC. Filled out from reference TRBV5-1 and TRBJ2-1, the complete variable domain reads KAGVTQTPRYLIKTRGQQVTLSCSPISGHRSVSWYQQTPGQGLQFLFEYFSETQRNKGNFPGRFSGRQFSNSRSEMNVSTLELGDSALYLCASSVTSGIFYNEQFFGPGTRLTVL.

The CDR3 DNA is TGTGCCAGTAGCGGACAGGGGGCAACAGATACGCAGTATTTT. Translating gives CASSGQGATDTQYF. V gene TRBV19 combines with J gene TRBJ2-3; the match to TRBD1 covers 11 bases. CDR1 and CDR2 from the germline V gene are LNHDA and SQIVND (reference sequence). The CDR3 length is 14 residues. With 6 bases clipped from V and 3 bases from J, the junction kept 2 bases outside the gene matches.

V and J are TRBV9 and TRBJ1-1; D gene uncertain. This CDR3 is built from 13 residues. Germline loops: CDR1 SGDLS, CDR2 YYNGEE. Trimming removed 4 bases from V and 4 bases from J, with 11 bases in between. The CDR3 protein is CASSRGSGTEAFF. CDR3 in DNA: TGTGCCAGCAGCCGAGGTTCCGGCACTGAAGCTTTCTTT.

The rearrangement links TRBV28 to TRBJ2-2; D gene unclear. V shed 2 bases and J shed 1 base, with 5 bases lying between them. Looked up from germline, CDR1 is MDHEN and CDR2 is SYDVKM. The length of the CDR3 is 14 residues. CDR3 bases: TGTGCCAGCAGTTTACCGCTGAACACCGGGGAGCTGTTTTTT. It translates to CASSLPLNTGELFF.

This clone has a single count. This chain connects TRBV7-6 to TRBJ2-3, with 12 bases aligning to TRBD2. The germline CDR1 and CDR2 sequences are SGHVS and FNYEAQ. This CDR3 contains 20 residues. Unmatched junction bases numbered 11, after V lost 1 base and J lost 0 bases. DNA of the CDR3: TGTGCCAGCAGCTTAGATGTGACTAGCGGGAGCCCTTTTAGCACAGATACGCAGTATTTT. Protein product: CASSLDVTSGSPFSTDTQYF.

The CDR3 region is CASSLAAGNQPQHF. The DNA of the CDR3 is TGTGCCAGCAGCTTGGCCGCAGGCAATCAGCCCCAGCATTTT. The chain employs TRBV5-5 and TRBJ1-5; D is unresolved. The germline gives CDR1 SGHKS, CDR2 YYEKEE (reference sequence). The CDR3 spans 14 residues. Deletions cut 0 bases from V and 2 bases from J, with 6 bases between.

This clone has just one count. The chain joins TRBV4-1 to TRBJ2-1; no definite D call. This CDR3 has 13 amino acids. Between the trimmed V and J ends, which lost 0 bases and 7 bases, there was a span of 7 bases. Germline CDR1 is MGHRA and CDR2 is YSYEKL. The CDR3 loop is CASSQDGWNEQFF. The CDR3 DNA reads TGCGCCAGCAGCCAAGATGGGTGGAATGAGCAGTTCTTC.

This clone occurred a few times. The chain links TRBV5-1 to TRBJ2-1; TRBD2 agrees at 13 bases. After removal of 1 base from V and 7 bases from J, the junction contained 5 bases not matched to a gene. The CDR3 is 16 residues long. The germline gives CDR1 SGHRS, CDR2 YFSETQ. The CDR3 reads CASSLSGLAGYNEQFF. In DNA, the CDR3 is TGCGCCAGCAGCTTGTCGGGACTAGCGGGATATAATGAGCAGTTCTTC.

V gene TRBV18 combines with J gene TRBJ2-7; the D is unclear. The germline V and J ends were trimmed by 9 bases and 2 bases, with 8 bases remaining between them. CDR1 and CDR2 from the germline V gene are KGHSH and LQKENI. This CDR3 is built from 11 residues. CDR3 nucleotides: TGTGCCAGTCGACCCACCTACGAGCAGTACTTC. Amino acids: CASRPTYEQYF.